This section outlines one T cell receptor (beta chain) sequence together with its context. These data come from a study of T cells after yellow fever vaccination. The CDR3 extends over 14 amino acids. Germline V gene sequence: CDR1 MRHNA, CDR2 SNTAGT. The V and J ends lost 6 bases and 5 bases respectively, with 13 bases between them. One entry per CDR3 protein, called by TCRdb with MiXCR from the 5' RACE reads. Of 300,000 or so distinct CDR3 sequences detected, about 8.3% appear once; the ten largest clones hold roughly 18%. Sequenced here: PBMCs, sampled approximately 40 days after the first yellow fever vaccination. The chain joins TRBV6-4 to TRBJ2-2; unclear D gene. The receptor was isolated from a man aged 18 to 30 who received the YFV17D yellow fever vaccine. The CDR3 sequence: CASRHEVQTGELFF. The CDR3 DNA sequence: TGTGCCAGCAGGCACGAGGTCCAAACCGGGGAGCTGTTTTTT.